The rows below give T cell receptor beta chains drawn from one sample of a study of breast tumors, draining lymph nodes, adjacent tissues. TCRdb fed the multiplex PCR reads into MiXCR, producing one record per CDR3 protein. The sample shows about 130,000 distinct CDR3 sequences, 21% of them seen only once. Specimen: axillary lymph node tissue. The source is a female donor with breast cancer. Some clones in this sample may be carry-over from other donors' samples. Each CDR3 is given without its conserved first and last residue. The order of the fields is J gene, V gene, CDR3 protein.

J gene: TRBJ1-5; V gene: TRBV4-2; CDR3 protein: ASSQDLHQPQH
J gene: TRBJ2-1; V gene: TRBV25-1; CDR3 protein: ASSALEEQF
J gene: TRBJ2-7; V gene: TRBV3-1; CDR3 protein: ASSQGDEQY
J gene: TRBJ2-1; V gene: TRBV28; CDR3 protein: ASYTSGTYNEQF
J gene: TRBJ1-2; V gene: TRBV4-1; CDR3 protein: ASSQENSGSFYGYT
J gene: TRBJ2-3; V gene: TRBV12-5; CDR3 protein: ASGIIFKLVIGTQY
J gene: TRBJ1-2; V gene: TRBV12-3/TRBV12-4; CDR3 protein: ASSLGHGGYT
J gene: TRBJ2-2; V gene: TRBV6-5; CDR3 protein: ASSPGLASLSTGELF
J gene: TRBJ1-2; V gene: TRBV20-1; CDR3 protein: SARSVSNYGYT
J gene: TRBJ1-6; V gene: TRBV28; CDR3 protein: ASSLSVVSSYNSPLH
J gene: TRBJ2-7; V gene: TRBV28; CDR3 protein: ASSAGAYEQY
J gene: TRBJ2-7; V gene: TRBV4-1; CDR3 protein: ASSQDGRSGNEQY
J gene: TRBJ2-5; V gene: TRBV30; CDR3 protein: APKTVSVTQY
J gene: TRBJ2-7; V gene: TRBV15; CDR3 protein: ATSRSTSDYEQY
J gene: TRBJ2-7; V gene: TRBV29-1; CDR3 protein: SVNGAGSHDFYEQY
J gene: TRBJ1-4; V gene: TRBV28; CDR3 protein: ASSSRGGVEKLF
J gene: TRBJ2-1; V gene: TRBV5-1; CDR3 protein: ASSLGWGELF
J gene: TRBJ2-1; V gene: TRBV2; CDR3 protein: ASSRGPSGTYNEQF